This T cell receptor beta chain was retrieved from a study of cytomegalovirus exposure and HLA in healthy donors. Whole-study findings and limits: The authors considered a cluster of highly shared sequence variants likely to be a sequencing artifact.

Trimming took 3 bases from V and 3 from J, leaving 6 bases between them. The germline V gene encodes CDR1 LGHNA and CDR2 YNFKEQ. The CDR3 is made up of 13 amino acids. With regard to this clone: Antigen unknown.

PCR employed 60 Vbeta and 13 Jbeta primers. Here immunoSEQ multiplex PCR was the method, and the copy in TCRdb shows in-frame clones only, minus some. Counted here are about 150,000 clones, roughly three quarters occurring once; the ten biggest clones make up around 7%. This chain uses TRBV4-2 with TRBJ1-5, with no clear D. The sequenced sample was PBMCs. This TCR was sampled from a woman between 35 and 50 years old in good health and CMV-seropositive. In nucleotides, the CDR3 is TGTGCCAGCAGCCATGTTCTCAATCAGCCCCAGCATTTT. This encodes CASSHVLNQPQHF.